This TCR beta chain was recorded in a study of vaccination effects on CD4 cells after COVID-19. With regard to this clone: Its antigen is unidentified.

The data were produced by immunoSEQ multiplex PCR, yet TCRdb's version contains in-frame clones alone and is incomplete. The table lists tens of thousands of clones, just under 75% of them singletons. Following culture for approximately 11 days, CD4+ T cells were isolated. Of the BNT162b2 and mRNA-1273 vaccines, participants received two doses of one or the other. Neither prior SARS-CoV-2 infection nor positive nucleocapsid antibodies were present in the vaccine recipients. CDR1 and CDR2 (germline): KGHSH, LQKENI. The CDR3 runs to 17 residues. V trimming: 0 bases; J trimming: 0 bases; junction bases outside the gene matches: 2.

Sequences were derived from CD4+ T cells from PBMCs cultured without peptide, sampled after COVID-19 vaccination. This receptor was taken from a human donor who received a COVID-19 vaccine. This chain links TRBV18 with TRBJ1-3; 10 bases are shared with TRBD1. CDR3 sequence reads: CASSPPGQGVSGNTIYF. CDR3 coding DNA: TGTGCCAGCTCACCACCCGGACAGGGGGTCTCTGGAAACACCATATATTTT.